The clone carrying this T cell receptor (beta chain) has more than one count but fewer than ten. Its matching antigen is unknown. TCRdb re-analysed the multiplex PCR reads in MiXCR, keeping a single row per CDR3 protein. The sample has 100,000 to 150,000 distinct CDR3 sequences; 20% to 25% are singletons. This CDR3 is built from 13 residues. V gave up 4 bases and J gave up 8 bases, with 15 bases separating them. Germline V gives CDR1 SQVTM, CDR2 ANQGSEA. Axillary draining lymph nodes of breast cancer patients supplied the node samples. These data are taken from a study of breast tumors, draining lymph nodes, adjacent tissues. Study observations and caveats: Luminal-like breast cancer showed significantly greater tumor-nontumor repertoire similarity than basal-like breast cancer did.

The chain employs TRBV29-1 and TRBJ2-1; tentative D call: TRBD2 (5 bases). The sequencing input was axillary lymph node tissue. The TCR sequence derives from a female donor with breast cancer. Some clones in this sample may be carry-over from other donors' samples. The CDR3 DNA reads TGCAGCGTTGGGACTCAGGTAGGCGATGAGCAGTTCTTC. It encodes CSVGTQVGDEQFF.